Listed below are T cell receptor beta chains from one sample, sequenced in a study of T cells in Graves' hyperthyroidism and ophthalmopathy. A single record per CDR3 protein comes from TCRdb applying MiXCR to the multiplex PCR reads. Among approximately 490,000 distinct CDR3 sequences listed, approximately 23% were seen once. The source material was blood. The source of these receptors is a woman in her 70s with Graves' ophthalmopathy. Each CDR3 is given with its conserved first and last residue. A D gene is named only where the DNA matches it firmly. The listing skips clone size in some rows; elsewhere it reads once, few, many or a size class.

>TRBJ1-1|many|TRBV3-1|-
CASSQGGVEAFF
TGTGCCAGCAGCCAAGGGGGAGTGGAAGCTTTCTTT
>TRBJ2-2|many|TRBV2|-
CASSVLGLLNTGELFF
TGTGCCAGCAGTGTCTTGGGACTCCTGAACACCGGGGAGCTGTTTTTT
>TRBJ1-2|-|TRBV6-1|-
CASSDPQGRSGYTF
TGTGCCAGCAGCGACCCTCAGGGCAGAAGCGGCTACACCTTC
>TRBJ2-6|-|TRBV3-1|-
CASSQAGAGSGANVLTF
TGTGCCAGCAGCCAGGCAGGGGCAGGCTCTGGGGCCAACGTCCTGACTTTC
>TRBJ2-4|-|TRBV3-1|TRBD1
CASSQGQGRVAKNIQYF
TGTGCCAGCAGCCAGGGACAGGGGAGGGTGGCCAAAAACATTCAGTACTTC
>TRBJ1-1|-|TRBV7-2|TRBD1
CASSPTGSGATEAFF
TGTGCCAGCAGCCCGACAGGGAGTGGGGCCACTGAAGCTTTCTTT
>TRBJ1-1|-|TRBV20-1|-
CSASWTVLGNTEAFF
TGCAGTGCTAGTTGGACAGTCTTAGGGAACACTGAAGCTTTCTTT
>TRBJ2-3|few|TRBV20-1|-
CSFYGSYGGTDTQYF
TGCAGTTTTTACGGGAGCTACGGGGGCACAGATACGCAGTATTTT
>TRBJ2-7|few|TRBV6-1|-
CASSEAAGYSYEQYF
TGTGCCAGCAGTGAAGCGGCAGGTTATTCCTACGAGCAGTACTTC
>TRBJ2-4|-|TRBV9|TRBD1
CASSVGGGQAAIQYF
TGTGCCAGCAGCGTAGGAGGGGGACAGGCCGCCATTCAGTACTTC
>TRBJ1-2|once|TRBV29-1|-
CSGTGGGHGYTF
TGCAGCGGAACGGGGGGGGGCCATGGCTACACCTTC
>TRBJ2-7|-|TRBV4-2|TRBD2
CASSHTPGLADVTYEQYF
TGTGCCAGCAGCCATACTCCGGGACTAGCGGATGTCACCTACGAGCAGTACTTC
>TRBJ1-5|many|TRBV10-3|-
CAIDRTNQPQHF
TGTGCCATCGACAGGACCAATCAGCCCCAGCATTTT
>TRBJ1-2|many|TRBV10-2|-
CASSESREAGYTF
TGCGCCAGCAGTGAGAGTAGGGAGGCTGGCTACACCTTC
>TRBJ2-1|few|TRBV12-3/TRBV12-4|-
CASRLRQEQFF
TGTGCCAGCAGACTCAGACAGGAGCAGTTCTTC
>TRBJ1-5|few|TRBV5-1|-
CASSRGGGGNQPQHF
TGCGCCAGCAGCCGGGGGGGGGGCGGCAATCAGCCCCAGCATTTT
>TRBJ2-1|-|TRBV5-4|TRBD2
CASSVGRESSNEQFF
TGTGCCAGCAGCGTGGGGAGGGAAAGTTCCAATGAGCAGTTCTTC
>TRBJ2-5|few|TRBV7-9|TRBD2
CASSLTSGYETQYF
TGTGCCAGCAGCTTGACTAGCGGGTATGAGACCCAGTACTTC
>TRBJ1-2|few|TRBV19|TRBD1
CASSTLDRGRGYGYTF
TGTGCCAGTAGCACTCTCGACAGGGGCCGGGGCTATGGCTACACCTTC
>TRBJ1-1|few|TRBV5-6|-
CASSLAWVNTEAFF
TGTGCCAGCAGCTTGGCTTGGGTGAACACTGAAGCTTTCTTT
>TRBJ2-7|many|TRBV12-3/TRBV12-4|-
CASSLASVYEQYF
TGTGCCAGCAGTTTAGCTTCCGTCTACGAGCAGTACTTC
>TRBJ2-1|many|TRBV2|-
CASDRFRNEQFF
TGTGCCAGCGATAGGTTCAGGAATGAGCAGTTCTTC
>TRBJ2-7|many|TRBV27|TRBD2
CASKLAGGYEQYF
TGTGCCAGTAAACTAGCGGGAGGCTACGAGCAGTACTTC
>TRBJ1-1|many|TRBV14|-
CASSLAGGGSTEAFF
TGTGCCAGCAGCTTGGCCGGGGGAGGGAGCACTGAAGCTTTCTTT
>TRBJ2-1|many|TRBV24-1|-
CATSDPQRDGPYNEQFF
TGTGCCACCAGTGATCCTCAACGGGACGGACCCTACAATGAGCAGTTCTTC
>TRBJ2-5|few|TRBV20-1|TRBD1
CSARDGAGGNGLQETQYF
TGCAGTGCTAGAGATGGGGCAGGGGGAAACGGGCTACAAGAGACCCAGTACTTC
>TRBJ2-2|few|TRBV12-3/TRBV12-4|-
CASSPTPTGELFF
TGTGCCAGCAGTCCCACGCCGACCGGGGAGCTGTTTTTT
>TRBJ2-1|many|TRBV7-9|TRBD2
CASTVAGSIEQFF
TGTGCCAGCACTGTAGCGGGAAGTATTGAGCAGTTCTTC
>TRBJ2-5|few|TRBV4-1|TRBD2
CASSQESRGSSKETQYF
TGCGCCAGCAGCCAAGAATCGCGCGGGAGCTCTAAAGAGACCCAGTACTTC
>TRBJ1-2|many|TRBV2|-
CASNSGRGDYGYTF
TGTGCCAGCAACAGCGGGAGGGGTGACTATGGCTACACCTTC
>TRBJ2-3|few|TRBV20-1|TRBD2
CSADRLAGGLLSTDTQYF
TGCAGTGCCGACAGACTAGCGGGAGGCCTCTTAAGCACAGATACGCAGTATTTT
>TRBJ2-2|-|TRBV20-1|TRBD1
CSAVQGARPGELFF
TGCAGTGCTGTTCAGGGGGCGCGGCCCGGGGAGCTGTTTTTT
>TRBJ2-5|many|TRBV2|-
CASTDFGGTQYF
TGTGCCAGCACGGACTTCGGAGGGACCCAGTACTTC
>TRBJ1-4|-|TRBV11-1|-
CASSLEGKGNEKLFF
TGTGCCAGCAGCTTGGAAGGCAAAGGGAATGAAAAACTGTTTTTT
>TRBJ2-7|many|TRBV20-1|TRBD2
CSAERETYEQYF
TGCAGTGCAGAGCGGGAGACCTACGAGCAGTACTTC
>TRBJ1-4|-|TRBV12-3/TRBV12-4|TRBD1
CASRPGQGANNEKLFF
TGTGCCAGCCGCCCGGGACAGGGGGCTAATAATGAAAAACTGTTTTTT
>TRBJ1-2|-|TRBV19|-
CATGQGIGYTF
TGTGCCACAGGGCAGGGGATTGGCTACACCTTC
>TRBJ2-3|many|TRBV7-2|-
CASSKQGSDTQYF
TGTGCCAGCAGCAAGCAGGGTTCAGATACGCAGTATTTT
>TRBJ2-7|-|TRBV5-1|-
CASSRSGPTYEQYF
TGCGCCAGCAGTAGGTCGGGTCCTACCTACGAGCAGTACTTC
>TRBJ1-2|many|TRBV14|-
CASSDSTRLTGLGGYTF
TGTGCCAGCAGCGACAGTACCCGGTTGACAGGCCTTGGGGGCTACACCTTC
>TRBJ2-5|few|TRBV7-2|-
CASSLKVQETQYF
TGTGCCAGCAGTCTCAAGGTGCAAGAGACCCAGTACTTC
>TRBJ1-1|-|TRBV20-1|TRBD1
CSATSNDRDGEAFF
TGCAGTGCTACCTCTAACGACAGGGACGGTGAAGCTTTCTTT
>TRBJ1-2|many|TRBV6-2/TRBV6-3|TRBD1
CASSRNLGQNYGYTF
TGTGCCAGCAGCCGAAACTTGGGACAGAACTATGGCTACACCTTC
>TRBJ1-2|-|TRBV20-1|TRBD1
CSARDGDRGANYGYTF
TGCAGTGCTAGAGATGGAGACAGGGGGGCTAACTATGGCTACACCTTC
>TRBJ2-3|-|TRBV7-9|TRBD2
CASHLYGLAGVRSTDTQYF
TGTGCCAGCCATTTATACGGACTAGCGGGAGTTCGGAGCACAGATACGCAGTATTTT
>TRBJ1-2|-|TRBV19|TRBD1
CASSIPPDRGGYTF
TGTGCCAGTAGTATACCGCCGGACAGGGGGGGCTACACCTTC
>TRBJ2-1|few|TRBV3-1|-
CASSPLLGEQFF
TGTGCCAGCAGCCCACTACTAGGCGAGCAGTTCTTC
>TRBJ1-1|many|TRBV2|-
CASSVDRLNTEAFF
TGTGCCAGCAGTGTGGACAGACTGAACACTGAAGCTTTCTTT
>TRBJ2-7|-|TRBV5-1|TRBD2
CASKAGGGRSSYEQYF
TGCGCCAGCAAGGCGGGGGGCGGCAGGAGCTCCTACGAGCAGTACTTC
>TRBJ2-7|-|TRBV7-9|-
CASSPSRRARYEQYF
TGTGCCAGCAGTCCTAGCAGGAGGGCCCGGTACGAGCAGTACTTC
>TRBJ2-6|-|TRBV12-3/TRBV12-4|-
CASSIQGGAGPGANVLTF
TGTGCCAGCAGTATCCAGGGGGGCGCTGGCCCTGGGGCCAACGTCCTGACTTTC
>TRBJ2-3|many|TRBV27|TRBD2
CASSLYGRGGTDTQYF
TGTGCCAGCAGTTTATACGGGAGGGGAGGCACAGATACGCAGTATTTT
>TRBJ2-5|few|TRBV29-1|TRBD1
CSAASGTGGRETQYF
TGCAGCGCTGCCTCCGGGACAGGGGGCCGGGAGACCCAGTACTTC
>TRBJ2-7|-|TRBV5-6|-
CASSFSGGAEQYF
TGTGCCAGCAGCTTTTCGGGTGGTGCCGAGCAGTACTTC
>TRBJ2-2|few|TRBV6-1|-
CASIPLQGKVSTGELFF
TGTGCCAGCATCCCGCTACAGGGTAAAGTGTCCACCGGGGAGCTGTTTTTT
>TRBJ2-1|-|TRBV5-6|TRBD2
CASSLGTRAPNEQFF
TGTGCCAGCAGCTTGGGGACTAGGGCGCCCAATGAGCAGTTCTTC
>TRBJ1-2|-|TRBV7-6|-
CASSPDRQSANYGYTF
TGTGCCAGCAGCCCCGACCGGCAGAGTGCTAACTATGGCTACACCTTC
>TRBJ2-2|many|TRBV2|-
CASSEGNTGELFF
TGTGCCAGCAGCGAAGGGAACACCGGGGAGCTGTTTTTT
>TRBJ2-2|-|TRBV29-1|-
CSVAGTLDTGELFF
TGCAGCGTTGCCGGGACTCTGGACACCGGGGAGCTGTTTTTT
>TRBJ2-2|few|TRBV30|-
CAWSGVIPGELFF
TGTGCCTGGAGTGGGGTGATTCCCGGGGAGCTGTTTTTT